Listed here are 22 T cell receptor beta chains from one sample, sequenced in a study of persistence of HIV-infected CD4 T cells. Their cognate antigens are unknown. The immunoSEQ assay was version 4, run in survey mode. The protocol was immunoSEQ multiplex PCR, while the TCRdb copy is restricted to in-frame clones and leaves out a portion. There are 40,000 to 60,000 clones in the sample; 85% to 90% occur only once, and over 3% lies in the top ten. Nonspecific anti-CD3/anti-CD28 bead stimulation represents the broad CD4+ T cell repertoire. Responding CD4+ T cells were sorted by upregulation of both CD40 ligand and CD69. The material was CD4+ T cells sorted from PBMCs after roughly 18-hour stimulation, obtained from a patient who received antiretroviral therapy. The source is an adult woman with HIV who was CMV-seropositive.

The chain uses TRBV4-3 and TRBJ1-1; D is possibly TRBD1 (5 bases). The CDR3 contains 16 residues. Per germline, CDR1 LGHNA and CDR2 YSLEER. Trimming took 0 bases from V and 0 from J, leaving 11 bases between them. The CDR3 DNA is TGCGCCAGCAGCCAAGATCCGGGGCAGATGAACACTGAAGCTTTCTTT. Its translation: CASSQDPGQMNTEAFF.

Turning to this clone: The same CDR3 arises from other DNA sequences in this sample as well. The chain recombines TRBV3-1 (or the pseudogene TRBV3-2) with TRBJ1-1; no definite D call. This CDR3 is built from 12 residues. CDR1 is LGHDT, CDR2 YNNKEL, per germline (reference sequence). The V end was cut by 1 base, the J end by 5 bases, with 5 bases between. The CDR3 protein is CASSQGRTEAFF. The CDR3 bases are TGTGCCAGCAGCCAAGGACGAACTGAAGCTTTCTTT.

V is TRBV29-1 and J is TRBJ2-1; 15 nucleotides match TRBD2. CDR1 is SQVTM and CDR2 is ANQGSEA in the germline V gene. The V and J ends lost 4 bases and 10 bases, in that order; junction bases with no gene match: 5. This CDR3 contains 14 residues. The DNA for the CDR3 is TGCAGCGTTGTTAAGGGACTAGCGGGAGGAGAGCAGTTCTTC. This translates into CSVVKGLAGGEQFF.

This rearrangement joins TRBV29-1 to TRBJ2-1; D remains unclear. This CDR3 comprises 11 residues. Germline lookup yields CDR1 SQVTM and CDR2 ANQGSEA. Trimming took off 3 bases at V and 5 bases at J, with 5 bases between the two ends. CDR3 in amino acids: CSVDQDNEQFF. DNA of the CDR3: TGCAGCGTTGACCAGGACAATGAGCAGTTCTTC.

The rearrangement joins TRBV29-1 to TRBJ1-2, with a weak D call TRBD1 (5 bases). This CDR3 region has 13 residues. Germline V gene data show CDR1 as SQVTM and CDR2 as ANQGSEA. The V and J ends lost 4 bases and 1 base respectively, with 10 bases between them. CDR3 residues: CSVAQGNNYGYTF. The CDR3 nucleotides are TGCAGCGTTGCTCAGGGAAATAACTATGGCTACACCTTC.

This clone was seen once. The chain uses TRBV18 and TRBJ2-7; D uncertain. CDR1 is KGHSH, CDR2 LQKENI, per germline. Between the trimmed V and J ends, which lost 0 bases and 3 bases, there was a span of 12 bases. There are 15 residues in the CDR3. CDR3 protein: CASSPPSRGHYEQYF. DNA for the CDR3: TGTGCCAGCTCACCACCTTCCCGTGGGCACTACGAGCAGTACTTC.

This clone was seen a single time. J is TRBJ2-2 and V is TRBV9; 7 nucleotides match TRBD1. This CDR3 spans 13 amino acids. CDR1 SGDLS and CDR2 YYNGEE come from the germline V gene. The J segment lost 6 bases and the V segment lost 5 bases, leaving 4 bases of the junction unmatched. CDR3 region: CASSDRVAGELFF. CDR3 coding DNA: TGTGCCAGCAGTGACAGGGTCGCCGGGGAGCTGTTTTTT.

The chain is built from TRBV3-1 (or the pseudogene TRBV3-2) and TRBJ1-3; TRBD1 matches at 10 bases. The J segment lost 0 bases and the V segment lost 4 bases, leaving 9 bases of the junction unmatched. The CDR3 length is 18 residues. From germline, CDR1 is LGHDT and CDR2 YNNKEL (reference sequence). The CDR3 DNA sequence: TGTGCCAGCAGCCCTCTGGACAGGGGGATTTCCTCTGGAAACACCATATATTTT. It translates to CASSPLDRGISSGNTIYF.

This rearrangement joins TRBV10-1 to TRBJ2-3, with 8 bases fitting TRBD2. The CDR3 runs 18 residues. Germline lookup yields CDR1 WNHNN and CDR2 SYGVQD (reference sequence). V dropped 0 bases and J dropped 9; count of bases not matched to a gene: 17. CDR3 nucleotides: TGCGCCAGCAGTGAGTCTACGAGCGGGGGAACCGCGTCTTGGACGCAGTATTTT. The encoded protein is CASSESTSGGTASWTQYF.

CDR3 in amino acids: CAISESGEASFGANVLTF. As DNA, the CDR3 is TGTGCCATCAGTGAGTCGGGGGAGGCATCGTTCGGGGCCAACGTCCTGACTTTC. V is TRBV10-3 and J is TRBJ2-6, with D perhaps matching TRBD2 (6 bases). This CDR3 is built from 18 residues. Trimming took 0 bases from V and 4 from J, leaving 16 bases between them. Germline V gene sequence: CDR1 ENHRY, CDR2 SYGVKD.

The genes are TRBV5-1 and TRBJ2-7; a weak D match, TRBD1 (5 bases). The CDR3 extends over 16 amino acids. V shed 0 bases and J shed 7 bases, with 20 bases lying between them. Per the germline V gene, CDR1 is SGHRS and CDR2 is YFSETQ. This CDR3 is CASSLGAGYAGEEQYF. The CDR3 nucleotides read TGCGCCAGCAGCTTGGGAGCAGGGTACGCTGGCGAGGAGCAGTACTTC.

The rearrangement links TRBV5-1 to TRBJ2-1, with 9 bases identical to TRBD1. Germline CDR1 SGHRS, CDR2 YFSETQ. V dropped 1 base and J dropped 10; count of bases not matched to a gene: 3. CDR3 size: 13 residues. The CDR3 reads CASSLTTGGEQFF. CDR3 nucleotides: TGCGCCAGCAGCTTGACAACAGGGGGCGAGCAGTTCTTC.

V gene TRBV12-3 or TRBV12-4 combines with J gene TRBJ1-2; 8 nucleotides line up with TRBD1. Trimming at V came to 5 bases and at J to 7 bases, leaving 3 bases not matched to a gene. The CDR3 loop spans 12 amino acids. DNA for the CDR3: TGTGCCAGCAGTCTCGACAGGGGTGGCTACACCTTC. Translating gives CASSLDRGGYTF.

The chain joins TRBV5-1 to TRBJ2-7; D remains ambiguous. Deletions cut 2 bases from V and 2 bases from J, with 11 bases between. The CDR3 runs to 14 residues. Germline lookup yields CDR1 SGHRS and CDR2 YFSETQ. CDR3 amino acids: CASSFSSVTYEQYF. The CDR3 DNA sequence: TGCGCCAGCAGCTTCTCCAGCGTAACCTACGAGCAGTACTTC.

The genes are TRBV18 and TRBJ2-1; the D gene could be TRBD1 or TRBD2 (5 bases each). Trimming took off 1 base at V and 3 bases at J, with 7 bases between the two ends. This CDR3 is built from 14 residues. Germline V gene sequence: CDR1 KGHSH, CDR2 LQKENI. The DNA for the CDR3 is TGTGCCAGCTCACCACGGGACGGCTACAATGAGCAGTTCTTC. As protein: CASSPRDGYNEQFF.

The chain employs TRBV24-1 and TRBJ1-3, with TRBD1 as a possible D gene (6 bases). The length of the CDR3 is 16 residues. V shed 4 bases and J shed 2 bases, with 14 bases lying between them. Looked up from germline, CDR1 is KGHDR and CDR2 is SFDVKD. The CDR3 here is CATSDQQGLPGNTIYF. The CDR3 DNA sequence: TGTGCCACCAGTGACCAACAGGGTTTACCTGGAAACACCATATATTTT.

V gene TRBV7-8 combines with J gene TRBJ2-3; D may match TRBD1 or TRBD2 (5 bases each). V lost 4 bases and J lost 6, with 17 bases in between. The germline V gene encodes CDR1 SGHVS and CDR2 FQNEAQ. This CDR3 spans 15 amino acids. CDR3 in DNA: TGTGCCAGCAGCTCCCGGGGACCGCAGAGGGATACGCAGTATTTT. Translated, it gives CASSSRGPQRDTQYF.

The chain employs TRBV9 and TRBJ1-1; 11 bases align to TRBD1. The ends lost 0 bases at V and 4 bases at J; junction bases unmatched: 2. Germline V gene sequence: CDR1 SGDLS, CDR2 YYNGEE. The CDR3 has 15 amino acids. Here the CDR3 DNA reads TGTGCCAGCAGCGTAGTTGGACAGGGGGCCACTGAAGCTTTCTTT. Its translation: CASSVVGQGATEAFF.

The chain carries TRBV6-5 and TRBJ1-1, with D unclear. The CDR3 is made up of 11 amino acids. Germline values: CDR1 MNHEY, CDR2 SVGAGI. Trimming stripped 4 bases from V and 4 bases from J, with 4 bases between. The CDR3 coding sequence is TGTGCCAGCAGTTCCCGCACTGAAGCTTTCTTT. Translation: CASSSRTEAFF.

This chain's CDR3 is CASSLIGVLNTEAFF. DNA for the CDR3: TGCGCCAGCAGCCTCATAGGGGTCTTGAACACTGAAGCTTTCTTT. The chain joins TRBV4-1 to TRBJ1-1, with a weak D call TRBD1 (5 bases). In germline, CDR1 is MGHRA, CDR2 YSYEKL. The CDR3 is 15 amino acids. V dropped 4 bases and J dropped 0 bases, with 12 bases sitting between them.

This sequence joins TRBV19 and TRBJ2-4, with 10 nucleotides matching TRBD2. Germline values: CDR1 LNHDA, CDR2 SQIVND (reference sequence). CDR3 length: 17 residues. The V segment lost 2 bases and the J segment 2 bases; nucleotides outside the gene matches: 6. CDR3 sequence (DNA): TGTGCCAGTAGTATAACGGCTAGCGGGGGACCCAAAAACATTCAGTACTTC. This codes for CASSITASGGPKNIQYF. The full variable domain, completed using reference TRBV19 and TRBJ2-4, is DGGITQSPKYLFRKEGQNVTLSCEQNLNHDAMYWYRQDPGQGLRLIYYSQIVNDFQKGDIAEGYSVSREKKESFPLTVTSAQKNPTAFYLCASSITASGGPKNIQYFGAGTRLSVL.

The rearrangement uses TRBV4-1 and TRBJ2-5; D ambiguous. Trimming pared 1 base from V and 5 bases from J, leaving 11 bases between. CDR1 is MGHRA and CDR2 is YSYEKL in the germline V gene. The CDR3 covers 14 residues. Written as DNA, the CDR3 is TGCGCCAGCAGCCAAGCGGCGCTGAGGGAGACCCAGTACTTC. This sequence encodes CASSQAALRETQYF.